These 14 T cell receptor beta chains originate from one sample sequenced in a study of blood T cell repertoires in COVID-19. Method: immunoSEQ multiplex PCR; TCRdb's copy keeps in-frame clones and lacks some. In the table there are over 120,000 clones, over 75% of which are singletons. The sequencing sample was made of peripheral blood. Source of these receptors: a man in his 70s with acute or convalescent COVID-19.

The chain links TRBV28 to TRBJ2-1; D is unclear. CDR1 is MDHEN, CDR2 SYDVKM, per germline. This CDR3 has 12 amino acids. The V end lost 5 bases, the J end lost 4 bases, and 6 bases lay between the germline ends. CDR3 nucleotide sequence: TGTGCCAGCAGTCCGGGTTACAATGAGCAGTTCTTC. It translates to CASSPGYNEQFF.

The genes are TRBV15 and TRBJ2-3; a possible D gene is TRBD2 (6 bases). The ends were cut back, 0 bases at V and 1 base at J, with 11 bases in the middle. This CDR3 is built from 16 residues. Per the germline V gene, CDR1 is LNHNV and CDR2 is YYDKDF (reference sequence). CDR3 amino acids: CATSRETRLGTDTQYF. The DNA for the CDR3 is TGTGCCACCAGCAGAGAAACACGACTAGGCACAGATACGCAGTATTTT.

This sequence joins TRBV28 and TRBJ2-7; D uncertain. The CDR3 totals 11 residues. Germline V gene sequence: CDR1 MDHEN, CDR2 SYDVKM. V lost 6 bases and J lost 2, with 5 bases in between. CDR3: CASSPAYEQYF. The CDR3 bases are TGTGCCAGCAGCCCCGCCTACGAGCAGTACTTC.

This sequence joins TRBV6-5 and TRBJ1-3; D ambiguous. Trimming removed 4 bases at V and 8 bases at J, with 9 bases between. CDR3 length: 12 residues. CDR1 MNHEY and CDR2 SVGAGI come from the germline V gene. The CDR3 region has the DNA TGTGCCAGCAGTTCACCGGGTTACACCATATATTTT. It is translated as CASSSPGYTIYF.

The V call is TRBV6-5, the J call TRBJ2-3; maybe TRBD2 (5 bases). Germline values: CDR1 MNHEY, CDR2 SVGAGI. The CDR3 is 14 residues long. Trimming cost V 6 bases and J 0 bases, with 10 bases left between them. CDR3 nucleotides: TGTGCCAGCAGGCCGGGATATAGCACAGATACGCAGTATTTT. Translated, it gives CASRPGYSTDTQYF.

The chain couples TRBV29-1 to TRBJ2-2; 9 bases agree with TRBD2. The CDR3 has 15 amino acids. Per germline, CDR1 SQVTM and CDR2 ANQGSEA. The V segment lost 6 bases and the J segment 1 base; nucleotides outside the gene matches: 6. The CDR3: CSVGVAGVNTGELFF. For the CDR3, the DNA is TGCAGCGTCGGGGTAGCGGGAGTGAACACCGGGGAGCTGTTTTTT.

This clone was seen just once. The CDR3 coding sequence is TGTGCCAGCAGCGACAAAAGGGGCGCAAACCTCAAAAACATTCAGTACTTC. Its protein is CASSDKRGANLKNIQYF. The chain combines TRBV5-4 with TRBJ2-4; D perhaps matches TRBD1 (5 bases). This CDR3 comprises 17 residues. The germline gives CDR1 SGHNT, CDR2 YYREEE (reference sequence). V lost 4 bases and J 3 bases, leaving 20 bases between the germline ends.

V gene TRBV3-1 (or the pseudogene TRBV3-2) combines with J gene TRBJ2-2, with TRBD2 matching 7 bases. The CDR3 runs 15 residues. J gave up 8 bases and V 4 bases, and 10 bases lay outside the gene matches. Germline CDR1 and CDR2: LGHDT and YNNKEL (reference sequence). CDR3 nucleotide sequence: TGTGCCAGCAGCCCCTGGGGGAGGGCTTCTGGGGAGCTGTTTTTT. As protein: CASSPWGRASGELFF.

The chain recombines TRBV30 with TRBJ2-3; D gene unclear. Trimming stripped 0 bases from V and 6 bases from J, with 4 bases between. The V gene's germline CDR1 is GTSNPN and CDR2 SVGIG (reference sequence). The CDR3 loop spans 11 amino acids. CDR3 loop: CAWSVQDTQYF. The CDR3 bases are TGTGCCTGGAGTGTACAGGATACGCAGTATTTT.

The chain links TRBV4-1 to TRBJ1-2; no firm D call. The CDR3 totals 14 residues. Trimming removed 0 bases at V and 1 base at J, with 6 bases between. In germline, CDR1 is MGHRA, CDR2 YSYEKL. CDR3 region: CASSQEQINYGYTF. CDR3 sequence (DNA): TGCGCCAGCAGCCAAGAACAGATTAACTATGGCTACACCTTC.

This chain joins TRBV3-1 (or the pseudogene TRBV3-2) and TRBJ2-7; 7 bases agree with TRBD1. Germline assignment: CDR1 LGHDT and CDR2 YNNKEL (reference sequence). The CDR3 length is 14 residues. The J segment lost 4 bases and the V segment lost 0 bases, leaving 3 bases of the junction unmatched. The CDR3 is CASSQDHRGYEQYF. In DNA, the CDR3 is TGTGCCAGCAGCCAAGACCACAGGGGATACGAGCAGTACTTC.

The J gene is TRBJ2-2, the V gene TRBV5-1, with 9 bases fitting TRBD2. Unmatched junction bases numbered 15, after V lost 4 bases and J lost 5 bases. The CDR3 is made up of 18 amino acids. Germline V gene lookup returns CDR1 SGHRS and CDR2 YFSETQ. This CDR3 is CASSPHYKVAGVTGELFF. The CDR3 DNA follows: TGCGCCAGCAGCCCGCACTATAAAGTAGCGGGAGTTACCGGGGAGCTGTTTTTT.

The V gene is TRBV19, the J gene TRBJ2-1; 7 bases map to TRBD2. This CDR3 is 15 amino acids long. V trimming: 5 bases; J trimming: 4 bases; junction bases outside the gene matches: 8. CDR1 is LNHDA and CDR2 is SQIVND in the germline V gene (reference sequence). This chain's CDR3 is CASSWGEGGYNEQFF. DNA of the CDR3: TGTGCCAGTAGTTGGGGGGAGGGCGGATACAATGAGCAGTTCTTC.

The V and J genes are TRBV6-5 and TRBJ2-3, with D possibly TRBD2 on 5 matching bases. There are 13 residues in the CDR3. In germline, CDR1 is MNHEY, CDR2 SVGAGI. Trimming took 7 bases from V and 3 from J, leaving 11 bases between them. CDR3 sequence: CASTPPGTDTQYF. CDR3 sequence (DNA): TGTGCCAGCACCCCCCCGGGGACAGATACGCAGTATTTT.